The 27 T cell receptor beta chains listed next were all sequenced from one sample in a study of blood T cell repertoires in COVID-19. Here immunoSEQ multiplex PCR was the method, and the copy in TCRdb shows in-frame clones only, minus some. This table has roughly 200,000 clones, over 80% appearing once. The sequencing input was PBMCs or T cells enriched from blood (not recorded which). These receptors came from a man aged 18 to 30 with acute COVID-19.

This rearrangement joins TRBV7-6 to TRBJ1-1, with D hard to call. The CDR3 is made up of 13 amino acids. V lost 5 bases and J 0 bases, leaving 7 bases between the germline ends. CDR1 is SGHVS and CDR2 is FNYEAQ in the germline V gene. The CDR3 nucleotides read TGTGCCAGCAGCCTAACGATGAACACTGAAGCTTTCTTT. It is translated as CASSLTMNTEAFF.

The chain combines TRBV7-2 with TRBJ2-7, with 10 nucleotides matching TRBD2. V shed 5 bases and J 0 bases; nucleotides not matched to a gene: 4. The length of the CDR3 is 15 residues. CDR1 is SGHTA, CDR2 FQGNSA, per germline. The CDR3 loop reads CASSTGLANSYEQYF. For the CDR3, the DNA is TGTGCCAGCAGCACGGGACTAGCGAACTCCTACGAGCAGTACTTC.

This clone was counted once. V gene TRBV29-1 combines with J gene TRBJ2-3; a possible D gene is TRBD2 (6 bases). This CDR3 has 14 residues. V was trimmed by 3 bases and J by 7 bases, leaving 17 bases between them. Germline CDR1 reads SQVTM; CDR2 reads ANQGSEA. CDR3 protein: CSVDPGTDLHTQYF. The DNA for the CDR3 is TGCAGCGTTGATCCTGGGACTGACCTCCATACGCAGTATTTT.

Note on this clone: A read error may produce the germline difference seen at one junction end. The V and J genes are TRBV19 and TRBJ1-4; 7 bases agree with TRBD1. This CDR3 is built from 16 residues. The germline V gene has CDR1 LNHDA and CDR2 SQIVND (reference sequence). Here the CDR3 DNA reads TGTGCCAGTAGGAACCGAGCCGGGACAGCTAAAGAAAAACTGTTTTTT. Translating it yields CASRNRAGTAKEKLFF.

The rearrangement links TRBV29-1 to TRBJ2-7, with 9 bases aligning to TRBD1. Trimming took 4 bases from V and 7 from J; bases not matched to a gene: 5. Germline-derived CDR1 and CDR2 are SQVTM and ANQGSEA. The CDR3 is made up of 12 amino acids. CDR3 sequence (DNA): TGCAGCGTTGGACAGGGGGTTGGGGAGCAGTACTTC. Protein product: CSVGQGVGEQYF.

Turning to this clone: One end of the junction does not line up with germline, which may come from a read error. The chain is built from TRBV5-1 and TRBJ2-2; 9 bases line up with TRBD2. The length of the CDR3 is 16 residues. Germline V gene lookup returns CDR1 SGHRS and CDR2 YFSETQ. The CDR3 loop reads CASSLDPSGVTRELFF. The CDR3 nucleotides are TGCGCCAGCAGCTTGGATCCTAGCGGGGTCACCCGGGAGCTGTTTTTT.

This clone was seen more than once but under ten times. The genes are TRBV5-1 and TRBJ2-2; a weak D match, TRBD1 (5 bases). The CDR3 extends over 14 amino acids. Germline V gives CDR1 SGHRS, CDR2 YFSETQ. V lost 9 bases and J lost 2, with 14 bases in between. CDR3 region: CATTEQVNTGELFF. CDR3 sequence (DNA): TGCGCCACAACGGAACAGGTTAACACCGGGGAGCTGTTTTTT.

J is TRBJ2-7 and V is TRBV6-2 or TRBV6-3; 9 bases match TRBD2. Looked up from germline, CDR1 is MNHEY and CDR2 is SVGEGT. CDR3 size: 15 residues. The junction had 6 bases not matched to a gene; V was cut back by 4 bases and J by 2 bases. The CDR3 region is CASSSPSGTAYEQYF. The CDR3 DNA is TGTGCCAGCAGTTCCCCTAGCGGGACCGCCTACGAGCAGTACTTC.

This chain links TRBV28 with TRBJ2-7; D is perhaps TRBD2 (6 bases). Germline V CDR1 and CDR2: MDHEN, SYDVKM. This CDR3 is built from 15 residues. Trimming pared 1 base from V and 3 bases from J, leaving 13 bases between. CDR3 bases: TGTGCCAGCAGTTTATACCGCTTGGGGGGCTACGAGCAGTACTTC. Translating gives CASSLYRLGGYEQYF.

The rearrangement links TRBV24-1 to TRBJ1-5; TRBD1 matches 9 bases. V shed 3 bases and J 7 bases; nucleotides not matched to a gene: 6. Germline lookup yields CDR1 KGHDR and CDR2 SFDVKD. This CDR3 region has 15 residues. The CDR3 DNA follows: TGTGCCACCAGTGATCCCCGACAGGGGGTCCAGCCCCAGCATTTT. Amino acid sequence: CATSDPRQGVQPQHF.

The chain is built from TRBV27 and TRBJ2-1; TRBD2 agrees at 7 bases. Germline values: CDR1 MNHEY, CDR2 SMNVEV (reference sequence). This CDR3 is built from 16 residues. The V and J ends lost 7 bases and 0 bases, in that order; junction bases with no gene match: 9. CDR3: CASKISGTLSYNEQFF. The CDR3 bases are TGTGCCAGCAAAATAAGCGGGACCCTCTCCTACAATGAGCAGTTCTTC.

This clone was seen only a few times. V gene TRBV19 combines with J gene TRBJ1-2, with D maybe TRBD1 (5 bases). The CDR3 extends over 15 amino acids. CDR1 LNHDA and CDR2 SQIVND come from the germline V gene (reference sequence). V was cut by 4 bases and J by 3 bases, with 15 bases left in between. The CDR3 nucleotides read TGTGCCAGTAGTAGCGTCGGACAAGACTACTATGGCTACACCTTC. Residues: CASSSVGQDYYGYTF.

The chain carries TRBV30 and TRBJ2-1; 8 positions match TRBD1. Trimming removed 1 base from V and 4 bases from J; junction bases left unmatched: 12. Germline V gene lookup returns CDR1 GTSNPN and CDR2 SVGIG (reference sequence). This CDR3 is built from 17 residues. This chain's CDR3 is CAWSGDRTAIGYNEQFF. The CDR3 DNA follows: TGTGCCTGGAGTGGGGACAGGACAGCCATAGGATACAATGAGCAGTTCTTC.

The DNA of the CDR3 is TGCGCCAGCAGCTGGACACACGGCGGACCCTACGAGCAGTACTTC. Amino acid sequence: CASSWTHGGPYEQYF. The chain is built from TRBV5-1 and TRBJ2-7; perhaps TRBD1 as D (5 bases). Deletions cut 3 bases from V and 2 bases from J, with 15 bases between. Germline CDR1 is SGHRS and CDR2 is YFSETQ. The CDR3 has 15 amino acids.

The V call is TRBV19, the J call TRBJ1-1; 9 bases align to TRBD1. The CDR3 has 12 amino acids. V trimming: 10 bases; J trimming: 3 bases; junction bases outside the gene matches: 3. CDR1 and CDR2 (germline): LNHDA, SQIVND (reference sequence). The CDR3 nucleotides read TGTGCCACCAGACAGGGGGACACTGAAGCTTTCTTT. Translating it yields CATRQGDTEAFF.

This chain uses TRBV30 with TRBJ1-1; no reliable D call. The CDR3 has 14 amino acids. Looked up from germline, CDR1 is GTSNPN and CDR2 is SVGIG (reference sequence). V lost 7 bases to trimming and J lost 2 bases, with 17 bases between them. Here the CDR3 reads CASPLTASNTEAFF. The CDR3 DNA is TGTGCCTCTCCACTAACGGCATCTAACACTGAAGCTTTCTTT.

This clone was seen once. The V and J genes are TRBV21-1 and TRBJ2-2; no check of the table's D call, TRBD1, against the DNA was made. TRBV21-1 is tagged as a pseudogene. The CDR3 loop spans 16 amino acids. CDR3 residues: CASGPQTEMNTGELFF. The CDR3 DNA reads as TGTGCCAGCGGACCACAGACAGAAATGAACACCGGGGAGCTGTTTTTT.

This clone was found once. The chain uses TRBV24-1 and TRBJ2-7, with TRBD1 matching 8 bases. V gave up 4 bases and J gave up 2 bases; unmatched junction bases: 3. The CDR3 consists of 14 residues. Germline loops: CDR1 KGHDR, CDR2 SFDVKD. The CDR3 DNA reads as TGTGCCACCAGTGACCGGGACAGGACCTACGAGCAGTACTTC. This gives the protein CATSDRDRTYEQYF.

This clone was found a few times. The V gene is TRBV5-1, the J gene TRBJ2-2, with TRBD1 matching over 10 bases. The germline CDR1 and CDR2 sequences are SGHRS and YFSETQ. Trimming cost V 7 bases and J 6 bases; bases outside gene matches: 9. This CDR3 spans 15 amino acids. CDR3 coding DNA: TGCGCCAGCCGCGGACAGGGGGTTGGTGCCGGGGAGCTGTTTTTT. Protein sequence: CASRGQGVGAGELFF. The complete variable domain, with remaining parts taken from reference TRBV5-1 and TRBJ2-2, reads KAGVTQTPRYLIKTRGQQVTLSCSPISGHRSVSWYQQTPGQGLQFLFEYFSETQRNKGNFPGRFSGRQFSNSRSEMNVSTLELGDSALYLCASRGQGVGAGELFFGEGSRLTVL.

The genes are TRBV15 and TRBJ2-3; TRBD2 aligns across 9 bases. J gave up 4 bases and V 0 bases, and 5 bases lay outside the gene matches. Germline V CDR1 and CDR2: LNHNV, YYDKDF (reference sequence). CDR3 length equals 16 residues. CDR3 nucleotide sequence: TGTGCCACCAGCAGAGATCTTAGCGGGAGCCCAGATACGCAGTATTTT. Translated, it gives CATSRDLSGSPDTQYF. Together with reference TRBV15 and TRBJ2-3, the CDR3 gives the full variable domain: DAMVIQNPRYQVTQFGKPVTLSCSQTLNHNVMYWYQQKSSQAPKLLFHYYDKDFNNEADTPDNFQSRRPNTSFCFLDIRSPGLGDTAMYLCATSRDLSGSPDTQYFGPGTRLTVL.

This clone was observed a few times. V gene TRBV5-1 combines with J gene TRBJ2-7; 9 bases match TRBD2. With V trimmed by 0 bases and J by 6 bases, 4 bases remained unmatched. Looked up from germline, CDR1 is SGHRS and CDR2 is YFSETQ. This CDR3 region has 14 residues. The CDR3 is CASSLGLTSGEQYF. The CDR3 DNA reads as TGCGCCAGCAGCTTGGGTTTGACTAGCGGCGAGCAGTACTTC.

A single count supports this clone. The chain uses TRBV4-1 and TRBJ2-3, with no clear D. CDR3 length equals 14 residues. Germline-derived CDR1 and CDR2 are MGHRA and YSYEKL. The V end was cut by 6 bases, the J end by 2 bases, with 12 bases between. CDR3 sequence reads: CASRQPFNTDTQYF. The CDR3 coding sequence is TGCGCCAGCAGGCAACCATTCAACACAGATACGCAGTATTTT.

This chain connects TRBV9 to TRBJ2-3; 8 bases are shared with TRBD1. Germline values: CDR1 SGDLS, CDR2 YYNGEE. Trimming took 2 bases from V and 2 from J; bases not matched to a gene: 4. The CDR3 sequence is 15 residues long. The CDR3 protein is CASSVGQGYTDTQYF. The CDR3 bases are TGTGCCAGCAGCGTCGGACAGGGCTACACAGATACGCAGTATTTT.

The J gene is TRBJ2-3, the V gene TRBV5-1; 7 positions agree with TRBD1. CDR1 SGHRS and CDR2 YFSETQ come from the germline V gene. The CDR3 contains 14 residues. The trim removed 4 bases at V and 7 bases at J, leaving 9 bases unmatched. The CDR3 DNA sequence: TGCGCCAGCAGCCCAACAGGGGTGAGAAATACGCAGTATTTT. It yields the protein CASSPTGVRNTQYF.

V is TRBV21-1 and J is TRBJ2-7; the table's D call of TRBD2 was not tested on the DNA. TRBV21-1 is an annotated pseudogene. The CDR3 runs 17 residues. In nucleotides, the CDR3 is TGTGCCAGCAGCAAAGCGCGTCCTTCTGGCGGGGACCCTACGTACAACTTC. It specifies CASSKARPSGGDPTYNF.

The V call is TRBV19, the J call TRBJ2-5; 14 nucleotides agree with TRBD2. CDR1 is LNHDA and CDR2 is SQIVND in the germline V gene (reference sequence). The CDR3 has 16 residues. The V and J ends lost 3 bases and 2 bases, in that order; junction bases with no gene match: 2. CDR3 DNA: TGTGCCAGTAGTATCGGACTAGCGGGAGGACAAGAGACCCAGTACTTC. This encodes CASSIGLAGGQETQYF. The full variable domain, completed using reference TRBV19 and TRBJ2-5, is DGGITQSPKYLFRKEGQNVTLSCEQNLNHDAMYWYRQDPGQGLRLIYYSQIVNDFQKGDIAEGYSVSREKKESFPLTVTSAQKNPTAFYLCASSIGLAGGQETQYFGPGTRLLVL.

This clone has only one observation. The V gene is TRBV7-3, the J gene TRBJ2-1, with 7 bases fitting TRBD2. CDR1 is SGHTA, CDR2 FQGTGA, per germline. The CDR3 spans 16 residues. Losses at the gene ends were 1 base for V and 4 bases for J; bases not matched to a gene: 7. DNA for the CDR3: TGTGCCAGCAGCTTAAAGGCGGGAGAAGGTTACAATGAGCAGTTCTTC. It translates to CASSLKAGEGYNEQFF. Full variable domain (rest looked up from reference TRBV7-3 and TRBJ2-1): GAGVSQTPSNKVTEKGKYVELRCDPISGHTALYWYRQSLGQGPEFLIYFQGTGAADDSGLPNDRFFAVRPEGSVSTLKIQRTERGDSAVYLCASSLKAGEGYNEQFFGPGTRLTVL.